The 28 T cell receptor beta chains given below trace back to one sample, sequenced in a study of T cell responses to AZD1222 COVID-19 vaccine. Sequencing was performed with immunoSEQ multiplex PCR; in TCRdb, only in-frame clones are kept and a portion is missing. The sample yields some 80,000 clones, roughly 90% seen once. The source material was peripheral blood, sampled on day 0 of AZD1222 vaccination. The receptors shown here come from an adult in good health.

The genes are TRBV7-2 and TRBJ2-3; 10 bases line up with TRBD1. Germline V gene sequence: CDR1 SGHTA, CDR2 FQGNSA. J gave up 4 bases and V 2 bases, and 6 bases lay outside the gene matches. The CDR3 length is 16 residues. CDR3: CASSLWGDRGPDTQYF. The CDR3 region has the DNA TGTGCCAGCAGCTTATGGGGCGACAGGGGGCCAGATACGCAGTATTTT.

This chain links TRBV3-1 (or the pseudogene TRBV3-2) with TRBJ1-2; TRBD1 aligns across 10 bases. The CDR3 is 15 amino acids. The germline CDR1 and CDR2 sequences are LGHDT and YNNKEL (reference sequence). The V and J ends lost 1 base and 2 bases, in that order; junction bases with no gene match: 1. This CDR3 reads CASSQGQGANYGYTF. DNA of the CDR3: TGTGCCAGCAGCCAAGGACAGGGGGCAAACTATGGCTACACCTTC.

This clone was seen repeatedly, ten times or more. The CDR3 region is CASSQGTGDTGELFF. In DNA form, the CDR3 reads TGTGCCAGCAGCCAAGGGACAGGGGACACCGGGGAGCTGTTTTTT. This chain connects TRBV4-2 to TRBJ2-2; 9 bases fit TRBD1. The CDR3 runs to 15 residues. Germline CDR1 and CDR2: LGHNA and YNFKEQ. J was trimmed by 3 bases and V by 1 base; bases with no gene match: 0.

The gene calls are TRBV28 and TRBJ2-5; D unclear. The CDR3 is 12 residues long. V gave up 3 bases and J gave up 4 bases, with 6 bases separating them. CDR1 is MDHEN, CDR2 SYDVKM, per germline. CDR3: CASSLGIETQYF. The CDR3, as DNA: TGTGCCAGCAGTTTGGGTATAGAGACCCAGTACTTC.

In DNA, the CDR3 is TGTGCCAGCAGCGTAGCTCTAGCGGGGGGCTCTGGGGCCAACGTCCTGACTTTC. Translating gives CASSVALAGGSGANVLTF. V usage is TRBV9 and J usage is TRBJ2-6; TRBD2 aligns across 11 bases. Germline V gene sequence: CDR1 SGDLS, CDR2 YYNGEE. V trimming: 0 bases; J trimming: 0 bases; junction bases outside the gene matches: 2. The CDR3 contains 18 residues. Drawing the rest from reference TRBV9 and TRBJ2-6, the complete variable domain is DSGVTQTPKHLITATGQRVTLRCSPRSGDLSVYWYQQSLDQGLQFLIQYYNGEERAKGNILERFSAQQFPDLHSELNLSSLELGDSALYFCASSVALAGGSGANVLTFGAGSRLTVL.

The J gene is TRBJ2-1, the V gene TRBV20-1; perhaps D is TRBD1 or TRBD2 (6 bases each). Trimming removed 3 bases at V and 7 bases at J, with 10 bases between. The CDR3 length is 12 residues. The germline CDR1 and CDR2 sequences are DFQATT and SNEGSKA (reference sequence). The CDR3 nucleotides are TGCAGTGCTAGTCCGGGGGCGAATGAGCAGTTCTTC. Encoded protein: CSASPGANEQFF.

This chain joins TRBV28 and TRBJ1-6; D is uncertain. The V gene lost 6 bases and the J gene lost 10 bases, with 13 bases spanning the gap. The germline V gene has CDR1 MDHEN and CDR2 SYDVKM. This CDR3 spans 13 amino acids. The CDR3, as DNA: TGTGCCAGCAGGGTGGCCCCGACCTCACCCCTCCACTTT. The encoded protein is CASRVAPTSPLHF.

The rearrangement joins TRBV10-3 to TRBJ1-1, with D possibly TRBD1 on 5 matching bases. V lost 4 bases to trimming and J lost 1 base, with 10 bases between them. CDR1 and CDR2 from the germline V gene are ENHRY and SYGVKD. The length of the CDR3 is 14 residues. In DNA, the CDR3 is TGTGCCATCAGTGGAGGGGTCCAGAACACTGAAGCTTTCTTT. It is translated as CAISGGVQNTEAFF.

This clone was observed a few times. J is TRBJ2-3 and V is TRBV10-2; 11 nucleotides line up with TRBD1. There are 15 residues in the CDR3. Trimming cost V 4 bases and J 3 bases; bases outside gene matches: 3. Per germline, CDR1 WSHSY and CDR2 SAAADI. Here the CDR3 reads CASSAGQGATDTQYF. DNA of the CDR3: TGCGCCAGCAGTGCCGGACAGGGGGCAACAGATACGCAGTATTTT.

This sequence joins TRBV28 and TRBJ1-6, with TRBD1 matching over 8 bases. Unmatched junction bases numbered 7, after V lost 4 bases and J lost 5 bases. This CDR3 contains 16 residues. In germline, CDR1 is MDHEN, CDR2 SYDVKM. The CDR3 region is CASSSVGQGNNSPLHF. The CDR3 bases are TGTGCCAGCAGTTCAGTCGGACAGGGTAATAATTCACCCCTCCACTTT.

This clone came up once. The J gene is TRBJ2-5, the V gene TRBV5-5, with 9 bases fitting TRBD1. The V segment lost 3 bases and the J segment 4 bases; nucleotides outside the gene matches: 1. Germline CDR1 is SGHKS and CDR2 is YYEKEE (reference sequence). There are 13 residues in the CDR3. CDR3 nucleotide sequence: TGTGCCAGCAGCTCGGGACAGGGAGAGACCCAGTACTTC. Translation: CASSSGQGETQYF.

This clone was observed a single time. The V call is TRBV28, the J call TRBJ1-1; perhaps TRBD1 as D (5 bases). Germline loops: CDR1 MDHEN, CDR2 SYDVKM. The ends were cut back, 7 bases at V and 1 base at J, with 13 bases in the middle. This CDR3 region has 14 residues. CDR3 bases: TGTGCCAGCACCCGGGGCCCGTCGAACACTGAAGCTTTCTTT. The encoded protein is CASTRGPSNTEAFF.

The rearrangement joins TRBV28 to TRBJ1-2; 9 bases match TRBD1. The CDR3 extends over 15 amino acids. Losses at the gene ends were 4 bases for V and 7 bases for J; bases not matched to a gene: 10. The germline CDR1 and CDR2 sequences are MDHEN and SYDVKM. The CDR3 DNA reads TGTGCCAGCAGTTCCTGGGGACAGGGTTGGTCTGGCTACACCTTC. Residues: CASSSWGQGWSGYTF.

V usage is TRBV7-3 and J usage is TRBJ2-7; a possible D gene is TRBD1 (5 bases). Trimming took off 4 bases at V and 3 bases at J, with 10 bases between the two ends. The length of the CDR3 is 13 residues. CDR1 and CDR2 from the germline V gene are SGHTA and FQGTGA. CDR3 sequence: CASSSNQGYEQYF. In DNA form, the CDR3 reads TGTGCCAGCAGCTCGAACCAGGGCTACGAGCAGTACTTC.

This clone was recorded a few times. The V and J genes are TRBV19 and TRBJ2-1, with 10 bases fitting TRBD1. V lost 1 base and J lost 6; bases outside the gene matches: 6. CDR3 length: 16 amino acids. Germline V gene lookup returns CDR1 LNHDA and CDR2 SQIVND (reference sequence). The CDR3 region is CASSIVMRQGANEQFF. For the CDR3, the DNA is TGTGCCAGTAGTATAGTGATGAGACAGGGGGCCAATGAGCAGTTCTTC. The whole variable domain, filled in from reference TRBV19 and TRBJ2-1, reads DGGITQSPKYLFRKEGQNVTLSCEQNLNHDAMYWYRQDPGQGLRLIYYSQIVNDFQKGDIAEGYSVSREKKESFPLTVTSAQKNPTAFYLCASSIVMRQGANEQFFGPGTRLTVL.

This clone was counted a single time. The chain has TRBV19 and TRBJ1-4; TRBD1 is a possible D gene (6 bases). The CDR3 contains 14 residues. Trimming pared 7 bases from V and 8 bases from J, leaving 17 bases between. Germline V lookup: CDR1 LNHDA, CDR2 SQIVND (reference sequence). This chain's CDR3 is CASTLWGAREKLFF. The CDR3 nucleotides read TGTGCCAGTACTCTCTGGGGGGCGCGAGAAAAACTGTTTTTT.

The DNA of the CDR3 is TGTGCCACCAGTGATTTAGTTTTAGGGGGGCAAGAGACCCAGTACTTC. This gives the protein CATSDLVLGGQETQYF. The rearrangement uses TRBV24-1 and TRBJ2-5; the D call may be TRBD1 or TRBD2 (6 bases each). The CDR3 has 16 amino acids. Trimming left V 1 base short and J 2 bases short, with 13 bases between. The germline CDR1 and CDR2 sequences are KGHDR and SFDVKD.

This chain links TRBV5-1 with TRBJ1-1; D may be TRBD1 (6 bases). The V end lost 1 base, the J end lost 5 bases, and 9 bases lay between the germline ends. Germline CDR1 is SGHRS and CDR2 is YFSETQ. This CDR3 contains 13 residues. The chain's CDR3 is CASSLNQGTEAFF. The CDR3 nucleotides are TGCGCCAGCAGCTTGAACCAGGGGACTGAAGCTTTCTTT.

In nucleotides, the CDR3 is TGTGCCAGCCGGACAGGGAGGACTGAAGCTTTCTTT. This translates into CASRTGRTEAFF. The rearrangement uses TRBV19 and TRBJ1-1; 8 bases fit TRBD1. The CDR3 length is 12 residues. V dropped 9 bases and J dropped 5; count of bases not matched to a gene: 5. From germline, CDR1 is LNHDA and CDR2 SQIVND (reference sequence).

The chain combines TRBV6-5 with TRBJ2-3; 8 bases line up with TRBD2. V lost 7 bases and J lost 2; bases outside the gene matches: 5. The germline V gene encodes CDR1 MNHEY and CDR2 SVGAGI. This CDR3 contains 14 residues. The CDR3 loop is CASTVAGSTDTQYF. As DNA, the CDR3 is TGTGCCAGCACCGTAGCGGGATCCACAGATACGCAGTATTTT.

The J gene is TRBJ2-5, the V gene TRBV7-2, with a weak D call TRBD1 (6 bases). Germline V CDR1 and CDR2: SGHTA, FQGNSA. This CDR3 contains 16 residues. V was shortened by 6 bases and J by 1 base, with 18 bases between the two germline ends. For the CDR3, the DNA is TGTGCCAGCAGGCCTGGCAGGGGTCTTAGCCAAGAGACCCAGTACTTC. It encodes CASRPGRGLSQETQYF.

V gene TRBV19 combines with J gene TRBJ1-6; D gene ambiguous. The CDR3 is 14 amino acids. V dropped 3 bases and J dropped 7 bases, with 10 bases sitting between them. The germline CDR1 and CDR2 sequences are LNHDA and SQIVND (reference sequence). CDR3: CASSMREVNSPLHF. The CDR3 DNA reads as TGTGCCAGTAGTATGAGGGAAGTGAATTCACCCCTCCACTTT.

This chain connects TRBV4-1 to TRBJ1-5; 9 nucleotides align to TRBD1. This CDR3 has 16 amino acids. V shed 0 bases, J shed 6 bases, and the junction held 6 bases outside the gene matches. In germline, CDR1 is MGHRA, CDR2 YSYEKL. The CDR3 region is CASSQDGTGQSQPQHF. CDR3 in DNA: TGCGCCAGCAGCCAAGATGGGACAGGGCAGTCTCAGCCCCAGCATTTT.

The chain employs TRBV24-1 and TRBJ1-2; D gene unclear. The length of the CDR3 is 12 residues. Germline CDR1 KGHDR, CDR2 SFDVKD. The V end lost 0 bases, the J end lost 2 bases, and 0 bases lay between the germline ends. The CDR3 sequence: CATSDLNYGYTF. The CDR3 nucleotides read TGTGCCACCAGTGATTTGAACTATGGCTACACCTTC.

The chain couples TRBV28 to TRBJ1-1, with a weak D call TRBD1 (6 bases). V lost 3 bases, J lost 8 bases, and 7 bases lay in between. Germline CDR1 and CDR2: MDHEN and SYDVKM. The CDR3 extends over 11 amino acids. CDR3 region: CASSFTGEAFF. The DNA of the CDR3 is TGTGCCAGCAGTTTCACAGGGGAAGCTTTCTTT. The variable domain in full, with the rest retrieved from reference TRBV28 and TRBJ1-1, is DVKVTQSSRYLVKRTGEKVFLECVQDMDHENMFWYRQDPGLGLRLIYFSYDVKMKEKGDIPEGYSVSREKKERFSLILESASTNQTSMYLCASSFTGEAFFGQGTRLTVV.

This sequence joins TRBV10-2 and TRBJ2-1, with D possibly being TRBD2 (6 bases). CDR1 is WSHSY and CDR2 is SAAADI in the germline V gene. V lost 3 bases and J 9 bases, leaving 18 bases between the germline ends. The length of the CDR3 is 15 residues. CDR3 coding DNA: TGCGCCAGCAGTGACCCCGGGACCCCCGGGGGTGAGCAGTTCTTC. Its translation: CASSDPGTPGGEQFF.

Notes on this clone: This CDR3 is also generated by other DNA sequences in the sample. The rearrangement joins TRBV19 to TRBJ1-5; 8 nucleotides align to TRBD1. CDR3 length: 14 amino acids. With 4 bases clipped from V and 3 bases from J, the junction kept 2 bases outside the gene matches. CDR1 LNHDA and CDR2 SQIVND come from the germline V gene (reference sequence). In DNA form, the CDR3 reads TGTGCCAGTAGTACGACAGGGGACAATCAGCCCCAGCATTTT. Translating gives CASSTTGDNQPQHF.

This chain links TRBV4-1 with TRBJ2-3; 8 positions agree with TRBD2. Trimming took 4 bases from V and 6 from J; bases not matched to a gene: 12. The CDR3 is 16 amino acids. CDR1 is MGHRA and CDR2 is YSYEKL in the germline V gene. In DNA, the CDR3 is TGCGCCAGCAGCCCCCTGGGAGCGGGGGTGGGTGATACGCAGTATTTT. Translating it yields CASSPLGAGVGDTQYF.